A single sample gave rise to the 32 T cell receptor beta chains below, sequenced in a study of CD8+ T cells in alopecia areata. Treatment in this sample: oral pan-JAK inhibitor, 5-10 mg twice daily. Investigators isolated RNA and reverse transcribed it into cDNA to act as the sequencing template. Measured with immunoSEQ multiplex PCR; TCRdb has only the in-frame clones, and not every one. The sample consists of around 190,000 clones, around 64% of them appearing once. The material sequenced was CD4+ T cells sorted from blood, taken at approximately week 50, from a patient treated with tofacitinib. The receptors derive from a human donor with alopecia areata.

The chain couples TRBV27 to TRBJ1-2; D unresolved. Germline-derived CDR1 and CDR2 are MNHEY and SMNVEV (reference sequence). V was clipped by 5 bases and J by 1 base, with 5 bases between them. CDR3 length equals 12 residues. The CDR3 here is CASSDLNYGYTF. In DNA, the CDR3 is TGTGCCAGCAGTGACCTTAACTATGGCTACACCTTC.

Turning to this clone: The same CDR3 also results from other DNA sequences found in this sample. The genes are TRBV6-5 and TRBJ1-1; D perhaps matches TRBD1 (5 bases). Per germline, CDR1 MNHEY and CDR2 SVGAGI. This CDR3 region has 12 residues. V was cut by 4 bases and J by 5 bases, with 8 bases left in between. The CDR3: CASSFGGTEAFF. The CDR3 region has the DNA TGTGCCAGCAGTTTCGGGGGGACTGAAGCTTTCTTT.

This rearrangement joins TRBV2 to TRBJ1-2; D call uncertain. In germline, CDR1 is SNHLY, CDR2 FYNNEI. This CDR3 has 13 residues. Trimming pared 3 bases from V and 6 bases from J, leaving 11 bases between. Here the CDR3 reads CASSELLGNGYTF. The DNA for the CDR3 is TGTGCCAGCAGTGAGCTACTGGGGAATGGCTACACCTTC.

The chain links TRBV7-8 to TRBJ1-6; D unclear. Germline V gene data show CDR1 as SGHVS and CDR2 as FQNEAQ. V was shortened by 5 bases and J by 5 bases, with 16 bases between the two germline ends. The CDR3 totals 16 residues. In nucleotides, the CDR3 is TGTGCCAGCAGCCCCCGAACCTTAGACAATAATTCACCCCTCCACTTT. Protein product: CASSPRTLDNNSPLHF.

The chain has TRBV30 and TRBJ2-6, with 9 nucleotides matching TRBD1. V shed 3 bases, J shed 0 bases, and the junction held 9 bases outside the gene matches. The length of the CDR3 is 18 residues. Germline CDR1 and CDR2: GTSNPN and SVGIG (reference sequence). The chain's CDR3 is CAWRDRGSLLSGANVLTF. In nucleotides, the CDR3 is TGTGCCTGGAGGGACAGGGGTTCGCTCCTCTCTGGGGCCAACGTCCTGACTTTC. Complete variable domain (other parts from reference TRBV30 and TRBJ2-6): SQTIHQWPATLVQPVGSPLSLECTVEGTSNPNLYWYRQAAGRGLQLLFYSVGIGQISSEVPQNLSASRPQDRQFILSSKKLLLSDSGFYLCAWRDRGSLLSGANVLTFGAGSRLTVL.

The CDR3 region has the DNA TGTGCCAGCAGTTCCCCGGGACAGGGGTCAGATACGCAGTATTTT. This sequence encodes CASSSPGQGSDTQYF. The chain employs TRBV28 and TRBJ2-3, with 10 bases identical to TRBD1. The CDR3 has 15 residues. Germline V gene sequence: CDR1 MDHEN, CDR2 SYDVKM. V dropped 4 bases and J dropped 4; count of bases not matched to a gene: 5.

V is TRBV7-2 and J is TRBJ1-1; D is unresolved. Germline V gene lookup returns CDR1 SGHTA and CDR2 FQGNSA. V lost 5 bases, J lost 0 bases, and 10 bases lay in between. CDR3 length: 14 residues. The CDR3 DNA reads TGTGCCAGCAGCCAAAGTCGCATGAACACTGAAGCTTTCTTT. Amino acid sequence: CASSQSRMNTEAFF.

J is TRBJ2-5 and V is TRBV10-3; no clear D. With 3 bases removed from V and 4 bases from J, the gap between germline ends came to 12 bases. Germline V CDR1 and CDR2: ENHRY, SYGVKD. The CDR3 extends over 14 amino acids. The CDR3, as DNA: TGTGCCATCAGTGAATTGTCCGGGTCAGAGACCCAGTACTTC. Residues: CAISELSGSETQYF.

The V gene is TRBV27, the J gene TRBJ1-2, with 9 nucleotides matching TRBD1. V shed 2 bases and J 7 bases; nucleotides not matched to a gene: 8. Germline V gene lookup returns CDR1 MNHEY and CDR2 SMNVEV (reference sequence). The CDR3 has 15 amino acids. CDR3 loop: CASSLAGQGLSGYTF. The CDR3 DNA reads TGTGCCAGCAGTTTAGCGGGACAGGGTTTAAGTGGCTACACCTTC.

The gene calls are TRBV25-1 and TRBJ2-2; 12 positions match TRBD2. The germline V gene encodes CDR1 MGHDK and CDR2 SYGVNS. CDR3 length: 16 residues. Trimming took 3 bases from V and 5 from J; bases not matched to a gene: 4. CDR3 sequence reads: CASSDPLAGGTGELFF. CDR3 in DNA: TGTGCCAGCAGTGACCCACTAGCGGGGGGTACCGGGGAGCTGTTTTTT.

The chain joins TRBV29-1 to TRBJ2-5; D may be TRBD1 (6 bases). The V gene's germline CDR1 is SQVTM and CDR2 ANQGSEA. Trimming shortened V by 5 bases and J by 5 bases, and 9 bases separated the two germline ends. The CDR3 sequence is 11 residues long. The CDR3 DNA sequence: TGCAGCGTTCAGGGGTGGGAGACCCAGTACTTC. It specifies CSVQGWETQYF.

V gene TRBV9 combines with J gene TRBJ1-6; 11 positions agree with TRBD1. With 2 bases clipped from V and 10 bases from J, the junction kept 5 bases outside the gene matches. The CDR3 length is 15 residues. From germline, CDR1 is SGDLS and CDR2 YYNGEE. This chain's CDR3 is CASSVGQGVGSPLHF. DNA of the CDR3: TGTGCCAGCAGCGTGGGACAGGGGGTCGGCTCACCCCTCCACTTT.

The chain combines TRBV25-1 with TRBJ2-7, with D tentatively TRBD2 (6 bases). This CDR3 region has 16 residues. V gave up 4 bases and J gave up 3 bases, with 19 bases separating them. The germline V gene encodes CDR1 MGHDK and CDR2 SYGVNS. The CDR3 DNA sequence: TGTGCCAGCAGTGGGGGCGGGCTAGGAGGGAACTACGAGCAGTACTTC. Protein sequence: CASSGGGLGGNYEQYF.

This clone was found a few times. The V gene is TRBV14, the J gene TRBJ1-1; D gene ambiguous. Germline CDR1 reads SGHDN; CDR2 reads FVKESK. The CDR3 consists of 14 residues. V lost 1 base and J lost 11, with 17 bases in between. CDR3 DNA sequence: TGTGCCAGCAGCCAAGTGGGGTCCCAATGGATGGCTTTCTTT. This encodes CASSQVGSQWMAFF.

The chain couples TRBV30 to TRBJ1-2, with D tentatively TRBD1 (6 bases). Germline CDR1 reads GTSNPN; CDR2 reads SVGIG (reference sequence). The length of the CDR3 is 13 residues. V lost 1 base and J 4 bases, leaving 10 bases between the germline ends. CDR3 nucleotides: TGTGCCTGGAGTGGGGGGCTCTTCTATGGCTACACCTTC. Protein product: CAWSGGLFYGYTF. Filled out from reference TRBV30 and TRBJ1-2, the complete variable domain reads SQTIHQWPATLVQPVGSPLSLECTVEGTSNPNLYWYRQAAGRGLQLLFYSVGIGQISSEVPQNLSASRPQDRQFILSSKKLLLSDSGFYLCAWSGGLFYGYTFGSGTRLTVV.

V gene TRBV29-1 combines with J gene TRBJ2-4, with a weak D call TRBD2 (5 bases). The CDR3 contains 13 residues. Germline V gives CDR1 SQVTM, CDR2 ANQGSEA. Trimming left V 4 bases short and J 6 bases short, with 13 bases between. The CDR3 region is CSVGVVGRNIQYF. The CDR3 nucleotides read TGCAGCGTTGGGGTGGTAGGGAGAAACATTCAGTACTTC.

There are a few counts of this clone. The gene calls are TRBV4-3 and TRBJ2-2; 7 bases line up with TRBD1. Germline CDR1 and CDR2: LGHNA and YSLEER. Germline trimming cut 0 bases from V and 0 bases from J; bases unmatched to any gene: 7. This CDR3 comprises 18 residues. CDR3 region: CASSQEVGTVPNTGELFF. CDR3 bases: TGCGCCAGCAGCCAAGAGGTCGGGACAGTTCCGAACACCGGGGAGCTGTTTTTT.

The chain recombines TRBV7-2 with TRBJ1-5, with no clear D. Germline values: CDR1 SGHTA, CDR2 FQGNSA. The CDR3 covers 15 residues. V dropped 3 bases and J dropped 4 bases, with 13 bases sitting between them. The CDR3 protein is CASSFVSGRNQPQHF. The CDR3 DNA reads TGTGCCAGCAGCTTTGTCTCTGGCAGAAATCAGCCCCAGCATTTT.

The V and J genes are TRBV7-3 and TRBJ2-3; TRBD2 matches at 7 bases. J lost 3 bases, V lost 1 base, and 7 bases had no gene match. Germline values: CDR1 SGHTA, CDR2 FQGTGA. The CDR3 consists of 16 residues. The CDR3 DNA reads as TGTGCCAGCAGCTTAAAAGGAGTCGGGGGGACAGATACGCAGTATTTT. Its translation: CASSLKGVGGTDTQYF.

The genes are TRBV25-1 and TRBJ1-2; 7 bases are shared with TRBD1. CDR1 and CDR2 from the germline V gene are MGHDK and SYGVNS. This CDR3 is 15 amino acids long. After removal of 3 bases from V and 4 bases from J, the junction contained 8 bases not matched to a gene. CDR3 DNA: TGTGCCAGCAGTGACAACAGGGGACGGAGCTATGGCTACACCTTC. This codes for CASSDNRGRSYGYTF.

In this sample, this clone turned up a few times. This sequence joins TRBV6-5 and TRBJ2-3, with 9 bases that match TRBD2. Germline V gene sequence: CDR1 MNHEY, CDR2 SVGAGI. After removal of 0 bases from V and 6 bases from J, the junction contained 4 bases not matched to a gene. The CDR3 loop spans 15 amino acids. In nucleotides, the CDR3 is TGTGCCAGCAGTTACTCGGGCGGGGGGGCGGATACGCAGTATTTT. Its translation is CASSYSGGGADTQYF.

CDR3 DNA sequence: TGTGCCAGCAAGGAGGGGTCGCTTGGCATTCAGTACTTC. Protein product: CASKEGSLGIQYF. The chain uses TRBV2 and TRBJ2-4, with TRBD2 as a possible D gene (6 bases). From germline, CDR1 is SNHLY and CDR2 FYNNEI. The CDR3 spans 13 residues. The ends were cut back, 7 bases at V and 9 bases at J, with 16 bases in the middle.

The V call is TRBV10-3, the J call TRBJ1-4; D not resolved. The V gene's germline CDR1 is ENHRY and CDR2 SYGVKD. Trimming pared 2 bases from V and 7 bases from J, leaving 5 bases between. The CDR3 has 12 amino acids. DNA for the CDR3: TGTGCCATCAGTGAGGGTAGTGAAAAACTGTTTTTT. Encoded protein: CAISEGSEKLFF.

V and J are TRBV13 and TRBJ2-7; D may correspond to TRBD1 or TRBD2 (5 bases each). Trimming took 5 bases from V and 6 from J, leaving 17 bases between them. From germline, CDR1 is PRHDT and CDR2 FYEKMQ (reference sequence). The CDR3 contains 14 residues. The CDR3 DNA reads as TGTGCCAGCAGCCTCCCCGGGGCCCCCCGCGAGCAGTACTTC. Protein: CASSLPGAPREQYF.

In DNA, the CDR3 is TGTGCCAGTAGTGTTTTGGGGGGGCAAGGGCCTATTGCCCAGCATTTT. Protein: CASSVLGGQGPIAQHF. The V and J genes are TRBV19 and TRBJ1-5; tentatively, D is TRBD1 (6 bases). Trimming removed 5 bases at V and 11 bases at J, with 25 bases between. Per the germline V gene, CDR1 is LNHDA and CDR2 is SQIVND (reference sequence). CDR3 length: 16 residues.

This chain joins TRBV6-6 and TRBJ1-1; D uncertain. This CDR3 comprises 13 residues. With 7 bases removed from V and 4 bases from J, the gap between germline ends came to 13 bases. Germline CDR1 reads MNHNY; CDR2 reads SVGAGI (reference sequence). The CDR3 reads CASNSQAGTEAFF. The CDR3 DNA reads as TGTGCCAGCAACTCCCAGGCTGGCACTGAAGCTTTCTTT.

The chain links TRBV30 to TRBJ1-4; D is unclear. This CDR3 is built from 15 residues. Germline V gene sequence: CDR1 GTSNPN, CDR2 SVGIG (reference sequence). The V end was cut by 1 base, the J end by 8 bases, with 17 bases between. CDR3 sequence: CAWSAHSSLGEKLFF. For the CDR3, the DNA is TGTGCCTGGAGTGCCCATTCGTCCCTCGGGGAAAAACTGTTTTTT.

The chain combines TRBV4-3 with TRBJ2-1, with D maybe TRBD1 (7 bases). CDR1 is LGHNA, CDR2 YSLEER, per germline. Trimming pared 1 base from V and 2 bases from J, leaving 15 bases between. The length of the CDR3 is 17 residues. CDR3 DNA: TGCGCCAGCAGCCAAGGACCAGGGGGGACAGCCTACAATGAGCAGTTCTTC. It translates to CASSQGPGGTAYNEQFF.

This clone appeared a few times. The chain employs TRBV14 and TRBJ2-1, with D unresolved. The CDR3 has 11 amino acids. Trimming stripped 5 bases from V and 6 bases from J, with 5 bases between. Germline V CDR1 and CDR2: SGHDN, FVKESK. CDR3 DNA sequence: TGTGCCAGCAGCGAAAGCAATGAGCAGTTCTTC. It specifies CASSESNEQFF. Complete variable domain (other parts from reference TRBV14 and TRBJ2-1): EAGVTQFPSHSVIEKGQTVTLRCDPISGHDNLYWYRRVMGKEIKFLLHFVKESKQDESGMPNNRFLAERTGGTYSTLKVQPAELEDSGVYFCASSESNEQFFGPGTRLTVL.

This chain uses TRBV30 with TRBJ1-2; D is perhaps TRBD1 (6 bases). The CDR3 has 11 residues. Germline V gene data show CDR1 as GTSNPN and CDR2 as SVGIG (reference sequence). V lost 4 bases to trimming and J lost 7 bases, with 10 bases between them. CDR3 loop: CAWMGGVGYTF. The CDR3 DNA reads as TGTGCCTGGATGGGGGGCGTTGGCTACACCTTC.

This chain links TRBV29-1 with TRBJ1-1; no definite D call. Germline CDR1 reads SQVTM; CDR2 reads ANQGSEA. The CDR3 sequence is 13 residues long. The ends were cut back, 4 bases at V and 0 bases at J, with 9 bases in the middle. The CDR3 is CSVGHQVNTEAFF. The CDR3 DNA sequence: TGCAGCGTTGGACACCAGGTGAACACTGAAGCTTTCTTT. The whole variable domain, filled in from reference TRBV29-1 and TRBJ1-1, reads SAVISQKPSRDICQRGTSLTIQCQVDSQVTMMFWYRQQPGQSLTLIATANQGSEATYESGFVIDKFPISRPNLTFSTLTVSNMSPEDSSIYLCSVGHQVNTEAFFGQGTRLTVV.

V usage is TRBV7-7 and J usage is TRBJ2-5; 9 bases align to TRBD1. The CDR3 spans 14 residues. CDR1 is SSHAT, CDR2 FNYEAQ, per germline (reference sequence). Trimming took 1 base from V and 5 from J; bases not matched to a gene: 2. CDR3 nucleotide sequence: TGTGCCAGCAGCTTAGACAGGGGGCTGGAGACCCAGTACTTC. This translates into CASSLDRGLETQYF.